The rows below give T cell receptor beta chains drawn from one sample of a study of regulatory T cells in long-lasting Graves disease. TCRdb used MiXCR to reprocess the multiplex PCR reads, holding one entry per CDR3 protein. The repertoire holds around 360,000 distinct CDR3 sequences, with around 15% as singletons. The data also belong to a second study, concerning T cells in Graves' hyperthyroidism and ophthalmopathy.

The sample consisted of peripheral blood mononuclear cells (PBMCs), taken at new diagnosis, from a patient treated with antithyroid drugs. These receptors came from a woman aged 18-30 years with Graves disease. CDR3s include the opening cysteine and the closing phenylalanine or tryptophan. The D gene is left open where the match is weak. Clone size, where shown, is once, few, many, or a class for clones that have expanded.

size: .
J: TRBJ2-1
D: .
length: 16
V: TRBV20-1
CDR3: CSAFRRSSEVYNEQFF
DNA: TGCAGTGCCTTCCGCAGATCCAGCGAAGTCTACAATGAGCAGTTCTTC

size: few
J: TRBJ1-5
D: TRBD1
length: 15
V: TRBV15
CDR3: CATSRDGTGYQPQHF
DNA: TGTGCCACCAGCAGAGATGGGACAGGGTATCAGCCCCAGCATTTT

size: many
J: TRBJ2-7
D: TRBD2
length: 15
V: TRBV2
CDR3: CASAAGLAGNYEQYF
DNA: TGTGCCAGCGCGGCCGGACTAGCGGGGAACTACGAGCAGTACTTC

size: many
J: TRBJ2-1
D: .
length: 14
V: TRBV11-2
CDR3: CASSLVRGRNEQFF
DNA: TGTGCCAGCAGCTTAGTCAGAGGGAGGAATGAGCAGTTCTTC

size: many
J: TRBJ1-1
D: .
length: 16
V: TRBV7-9
CDR3: CASSWRGRGDHTEAFF
DNA: TGTGCCAGCAGCTGGCGTGGGAGGGGAGATCACACTGAAGCTTTCTTT

size: many
J: TRBJ2-7
D: .
length: 15
V: TRBV7-9
CDR3: CASSLVTGLVNEQYF
DNA: TGTGCCAGCAGCTTAGTTACCGGTCTAGTCAATGAGCAGTACTTC

size: many
J: TRBJ2-5
D: .
length: 14
V: TRBV28
CDR3: CASSSGRVQETQYF
DNA: TGTGCCAGCAGTTCCGGACGGGTTCAAGAGACCCAGTACTTC

size: many
J: TRBJ1-2
D: TRBD1
length: 14
V: TRBV5-1
CDR3: CASSLMGQNYGYTF
DNA: TGCGCCAGCAGCCTGATGGGACAGAATTATGGCTACACCTTC

size: .
J: TRBJ2-6
D: .
length: 15
V: TRBV7-3
CDR3: CASSNPGSGANVLTF
DNA: TGTGCTAGCAGCAACCCAGGCTCTGGGGCCAACGTCCTGACTTTC

size: many
J: TRBJ2-1
D: TRBD2
length: 15
V: TRBV5-1
CDR3: CASSLEQRGGAEQFF
DNA: TGCGCCAGCAGCTTGGAGCAGCGGGGGGGCGCGGAGCAGTTCTTC

size: few
J: TRBJ1-1
D: .
length: 14
V: TRBV6-1
CDR3: CASSVGSWDTEAFF
DNA: TGTGCCAGCAGTGTCGGGAGCTGGGACACTGAAGCTTTCTTT

size: many
J: TRBJ1-2
D: .
length: 11
V: TRBV2
CDR3: CASMASYGYTF
DNA: TGTGCCAGCATGGCCAGCTATGGCTACACCTTC

size: few
J: TRBJ1-5
D: .
length: 17
V: TRBV7-2
CDR3: CASSLQTGRWSNQPQHF
DNA: TGTGCCAGCAGCTTACAAACAGGACGGTGGAGCAATCAGCCCCAGCATTTT

size: many
J: TRBJ2-7
D: .
length: 15
V: TRBV28
CDR3: CASSFAVGETYEQYF
DNA: TGTGCCAGCAGTTTTGCCGTCGGCGAGACCTACGAGCAGTACTTC

size: few
J: TRBJ1-6
D: .
length: 13
V: TRBV5-1
CDR3: CASGQNYNSPLHF
DNA: TGCGCCAGCGGACAGAACTATAATTCACCCCTCCACTTT